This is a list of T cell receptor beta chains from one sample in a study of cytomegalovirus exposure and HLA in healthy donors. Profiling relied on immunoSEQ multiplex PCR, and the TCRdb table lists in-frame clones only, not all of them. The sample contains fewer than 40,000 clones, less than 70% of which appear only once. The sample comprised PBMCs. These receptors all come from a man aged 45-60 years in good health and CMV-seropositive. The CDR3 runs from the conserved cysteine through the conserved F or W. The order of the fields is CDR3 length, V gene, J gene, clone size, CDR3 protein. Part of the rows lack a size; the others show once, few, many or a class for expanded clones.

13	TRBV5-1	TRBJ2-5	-	CATAGGLQETQYF
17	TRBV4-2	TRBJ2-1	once	CASSQEGRAGGPGEQFF
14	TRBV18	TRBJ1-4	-	CASSPGQGGEKLFF
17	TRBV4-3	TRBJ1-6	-	CASSQGGTASNNSPLHF
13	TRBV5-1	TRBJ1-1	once	CASRALGGTEAFF
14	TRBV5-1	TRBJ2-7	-	CASSVGTGGFEQYF
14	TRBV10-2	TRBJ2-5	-	CASRGRLARETQYF
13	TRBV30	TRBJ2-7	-	CAWRHHSSYEQYF
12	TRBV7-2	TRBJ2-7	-	CASSLGLAGQYF
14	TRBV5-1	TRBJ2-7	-	CASSVPGSSYEQYF
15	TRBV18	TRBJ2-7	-	CASSPMGTGSYEQYF
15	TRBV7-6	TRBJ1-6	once	CASSSTGNNNSPLHF
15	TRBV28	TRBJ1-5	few	CASIVGTGRFQPQHF
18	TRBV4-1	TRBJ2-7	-	CASSRDPHTAGTPYEQYF
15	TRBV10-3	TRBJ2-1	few	CAISLSSGGLDEQFF
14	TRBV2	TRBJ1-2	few	CASSEVEAEDGYTF
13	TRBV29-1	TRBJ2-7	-	CSVEEGTGGEQYF
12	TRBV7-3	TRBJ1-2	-	CASSSRGQAYTF